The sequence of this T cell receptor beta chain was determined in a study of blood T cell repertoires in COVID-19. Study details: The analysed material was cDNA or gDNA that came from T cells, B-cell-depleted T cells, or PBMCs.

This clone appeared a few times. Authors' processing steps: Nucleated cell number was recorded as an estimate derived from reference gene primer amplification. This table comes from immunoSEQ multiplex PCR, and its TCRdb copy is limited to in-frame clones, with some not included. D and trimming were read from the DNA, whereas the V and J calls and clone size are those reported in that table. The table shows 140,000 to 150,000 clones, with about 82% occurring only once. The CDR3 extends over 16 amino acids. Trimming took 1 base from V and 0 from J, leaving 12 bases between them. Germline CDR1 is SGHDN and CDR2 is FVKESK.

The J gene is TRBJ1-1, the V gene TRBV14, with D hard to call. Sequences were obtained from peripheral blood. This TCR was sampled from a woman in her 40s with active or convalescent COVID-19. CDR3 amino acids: CASSQAWAGMNTEAFF. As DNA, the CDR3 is TGTGCCAGCAGCCAAGCATGGGCCGGCATGAACACTGAAGCTTTCTTT.